This is a list of T cell receptor beta chains from one sample in a study of blood T cell repertoires in COVID-19. Libraries were prepared by immunoSEQ multiplex PCR; TCRdb keeps only in-frame clonotypes and omits some of them. The sample comprises approximately 350,000 clones, over 80% of which are singletons, and around 6% rests with the top ten. The source material was peripheral blood. The source is a woman aged 45-65 years with COVID-19, enrolled during active disease. The CDR3 runs from the conserved cysteine through the conserved F or W. Fields, in order: J gene, clone size, D gene, V gene, CDR3 DNA, CDR3 protein. The D gene is left open where the match is weak. For some rows the clone size is stated as once, few or many, or as a class when expanded; others skip it.

j_gene: TRBJ2-7
abundance: NA
d_gene: NA
v_gene: TRBV29-1
CDR3nt: TGCAGCGTTGTTCCCGAGACAGGTAATCGGCAGTACTTC
CDR3aa: CSVVPETGNRQYF

j_gene: TRBJ1-1
abundance: NA
d_gene: NA
v_gene: TRBV6-5
CDR3nt: TGTGCCAGCAGTAACCATCGGGGGACTGAAGCTTTCTTT
CDR3aa: CASSNHRGTEAFF

j_gene: TRBJ2-1
abundance: NA
d_gene: TRBD1
v_gene: TRBV4-1
CDR3nt: TGCGCCAGCAGCCCGGCGACAGGGCAAACCTACAATGAGCAGTTCTTC
CDR3aa: CASSPATGQTYNEQFF

j_gene: TRBJ2-1
abundance: NA
d_gene: TRBD2
v_gene: TRBV19
CDR3nt: TGTGCCAGTAGTACCCTGGAAGGCGGGAGTTACAATGAGCAGTTCTTC
CDR3aa: CASSTLEGGSYNEQFF

j_gene: TRBJ2-7
abundance: NA
d_gene: TRBD2
v_gene: TRBV5-1
CDR3nt: TGCGCCAGCAGCTTGGAGACTAGCGGGTCCTACGAGCAGTACTTC
CDR3aa: CASSLETSGSYEQYF

j_gene: TRBJ2-7
abundance: NA
d_gene: NA
v_gene: TRBV11-3
CDR3nt: TGTGCCAGCAGCCGGGACTTCACCTACGAGCAGTACTTC
CDR3aa: CASSRDFTYEQYF

j_gene: TRBJ1-2
abundance: once
d_gene: NA
v_gene: TRBV6-2/TRBV6-3
CDR3nt: TGTGCCAGCAGTCGCGGCTCTAACTATGGCTACACCTTC
CDR3aa: CASSRGSNYGYTF

j_gene: TRBJ2-5
abundance: NA
d_gene: NA
v_gene: TRBV5-6
CDR3nt: TGTGCCAGCAGCTTTCGGCAGGGCCAAGAGACCCAGTACTTC
CDR3aa: CASSFRQGQETQYF

j_gene: TRBJ2-3
abundance: NA
d_gene: TRBD1
v_gene: TRBV27
CDR3nt: TGTGCCAGCAGTTGGACAGGGGGTTCAGATACGCAGTATTTT
CDR3aa: CASSWTGGSDTQYF

j_gene: TRBJ2-7
abundance: NA
d_gene: TRBD1
v_gene: TRBV15
CDR3nt: TGTGCCACCAGCCCGGACAGGGGCCATGGGGAGCAGTACTTC
CDR3aa: CATSPDRGHGEQYF

j_gene: TRBJ2-2
abundance: NA
d_gene: NA
v_gene: TRBV19
CDR3nt: TGTGCCAGTAGGCGTGCGGGGGCTCTCACCGGGGAGCTGTTTTTT
CDR3aa: CASRRAGALTGELFF

j_gene: TRBJ1-2
abundance: NA
d_gene: TRBD1
v_gene: TRBV18
CDR3nt: TGTGCCAGCTCACCCCGGGACAGGGATTATGGTAACTATGGCTACACCTTC
CDR3aa: CASSPRDRDYGNYGYTF

j_gene: TRBJ2-7
abundance: NA
d_gene: TRBD2
v_gene: TRBV7-9
CDR3nt: TGTGCCAGCAGCTTACCCCTAGCGGGAAATGAGCAGTACTTC
CDR3aa: CASSLPLAGNEQYF

j_gene: TRBJ1-2
abundance: NA
d_gene: NA
v_gene: TRBV6-5
CDR3nt: TGTGCCAGCAGTTACTCGAATAGTGGTGGCTATGGCTACACCTTC
CDR3aa: CASSYSNSGGYGYTF

j_gene: TRBJ1-1
abundance: NA
d_gene: NA
v_gene: TRBV12-2
CDR3nt: TGTGCAAGTCGCTTACACCCCTCAGGAGGCCCCGAAGCTTTCTTT
CDR3aa: CASRLHPSGGPEAFF

j_gene: TRBJ2-3
abundance: NA
d_gene: TRBD2
v_gene: TRBV7-9
CDR3nt: TGTGCCAGCAGCATAGCACTAGCGGGAGGGCCCGAAGATACGCAGTATTTT
CDR3aa: CASSIALAGGPEDTQYF

j_gene: TRBJ1-6
abundance: NA
d_gene: NA
v_gene: TRBV7-6
CDR3nt: TGTGCCAGCAGCTTACGAACAGGGCCCTATAATTCACCCCTCCACTTT
CDR3aa: CASSLRTGPYNSPLHF

j_gene: TRBJ1-1
abundance: few
d_gene: TRBD1
v_gene: TRBV14
CDR3nt: TGTGCCAGCAGCCCGCCCTCTTGGACAGGGGAGAAATGGCCAAACACTGAAGCTTTCTTT
CDR3aa: CASSPPSWTGEKWPNTEAFF

j_gene: TRBJ2-7
abundance: NA
d_gene: NA
v_gene: TRBV16
CDR3nt: TGTGCCAGCAGCCCCTTACTTTATTACGAGCAGTACTTC
CDR3aa: CASSPLLYYEQYF

j_gene: TRBJ2-6
abundance: NA
d_gene: TRBD2
v_gene: TRBV10-3
CDR3nt: TGTGCCATCAGTCGGGGGGACCCCTCTGGGGCCAACGTCCTGACTTTC
CDR3aa: CAISRGDPSGANVLTF